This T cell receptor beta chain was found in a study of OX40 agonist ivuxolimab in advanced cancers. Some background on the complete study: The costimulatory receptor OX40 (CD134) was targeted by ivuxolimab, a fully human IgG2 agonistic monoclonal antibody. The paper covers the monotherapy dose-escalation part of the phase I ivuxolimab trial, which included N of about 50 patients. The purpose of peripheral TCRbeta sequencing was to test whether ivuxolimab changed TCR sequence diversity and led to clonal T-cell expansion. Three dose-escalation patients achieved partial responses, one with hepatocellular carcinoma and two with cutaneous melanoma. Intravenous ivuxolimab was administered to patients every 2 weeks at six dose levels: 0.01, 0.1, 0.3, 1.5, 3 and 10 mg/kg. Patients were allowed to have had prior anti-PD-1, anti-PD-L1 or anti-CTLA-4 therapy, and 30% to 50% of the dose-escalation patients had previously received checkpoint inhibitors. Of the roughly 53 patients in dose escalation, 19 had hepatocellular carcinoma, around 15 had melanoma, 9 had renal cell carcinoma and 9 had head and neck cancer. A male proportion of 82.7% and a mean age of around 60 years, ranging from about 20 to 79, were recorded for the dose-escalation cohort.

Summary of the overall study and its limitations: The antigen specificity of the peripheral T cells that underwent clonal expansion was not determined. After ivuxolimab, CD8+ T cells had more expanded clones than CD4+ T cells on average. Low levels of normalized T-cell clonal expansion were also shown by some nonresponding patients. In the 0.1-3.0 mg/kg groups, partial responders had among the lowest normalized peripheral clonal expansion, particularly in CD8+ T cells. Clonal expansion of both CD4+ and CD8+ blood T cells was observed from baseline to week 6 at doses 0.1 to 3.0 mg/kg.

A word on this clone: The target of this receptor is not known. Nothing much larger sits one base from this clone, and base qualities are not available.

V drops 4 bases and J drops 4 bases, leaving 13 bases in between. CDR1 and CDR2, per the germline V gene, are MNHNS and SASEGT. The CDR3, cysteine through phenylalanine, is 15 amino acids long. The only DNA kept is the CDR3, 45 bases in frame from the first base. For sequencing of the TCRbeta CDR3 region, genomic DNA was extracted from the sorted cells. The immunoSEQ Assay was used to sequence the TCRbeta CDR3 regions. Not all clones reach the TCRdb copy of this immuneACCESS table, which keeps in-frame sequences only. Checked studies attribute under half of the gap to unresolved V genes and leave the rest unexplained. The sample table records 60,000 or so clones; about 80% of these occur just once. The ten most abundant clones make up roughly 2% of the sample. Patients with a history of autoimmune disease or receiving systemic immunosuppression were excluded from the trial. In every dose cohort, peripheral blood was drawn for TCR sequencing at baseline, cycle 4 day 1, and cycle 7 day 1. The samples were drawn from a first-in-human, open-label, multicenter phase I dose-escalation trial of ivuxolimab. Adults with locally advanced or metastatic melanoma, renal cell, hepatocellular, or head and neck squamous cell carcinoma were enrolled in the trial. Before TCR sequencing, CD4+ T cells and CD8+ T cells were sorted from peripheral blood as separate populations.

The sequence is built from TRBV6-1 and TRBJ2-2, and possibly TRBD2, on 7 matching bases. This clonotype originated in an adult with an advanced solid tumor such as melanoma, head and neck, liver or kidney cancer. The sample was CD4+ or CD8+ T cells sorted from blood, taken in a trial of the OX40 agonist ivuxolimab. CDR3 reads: CASSGLARGTGELFF. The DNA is TGTGCCAGCAGTGGACTAGCCAGGGGCACCGGGGAGCTGTTTTTT.